This is a list of T cell receptor beta chains from one sample in a study of CD8+ T cells in alopecia areata. Sequencing used immunoSEQ multiplex PCR; TCRdb keeps in-frame clones, though not all of them. This sample has 100,000 to 130,000 clones, with 80% to 85% found just once. The source material was CD8+ T cells sorted from blood, sampled at week 24, from a patient treated with tofacitinib. Every receptor here comes from a human donor with alopecia areata. Each CDR3 is given with its conserved first and last residue. A D gene is named only where the DNA matches it firmly. Some rows have no size entry. The others give once, few or many, or a class for an expanded clone.

j_call clone_size v_call d_call cdr3_nt cdr3_aa
TRBJ2-5 . TRBV27 TRBD2 TGTGCCAGCAGTATACTAGCGGGGGTCCAAGAGACCCAGTACTTC CASSILAGVQETQYF
TRBJ2-1 . TRBV4-3 TRBD2 TGCGCCAGCAGCCAAGAGAGCGGGGGATACAATGAGCAGTTCTTC CASSQESGGYNEQFF
TRBJ2-2 few TRBV6-5 TRBD1 TGTGCCATCAGCCGGACAGGCCCCACCGGGGAGCTGTTTTTT CAISRTGPTGELFF
TRBJ2-7 . TRBV7-9 TRBD1 TGTGCCAGCAGCTTAAGTCCGGGACAGGGGAGCTCCTACGAGCAGTACTTC CASSLSPGQGSSYEQYF
TRBJ1-5 . TRBV7-2 TRBD1 TGTGCCAGCAGCCCGACAGGGGGCGGCAATCAGCCCCAGCATTTT CASSPTGGGNQPQHF
TRBJ2-7 . TRBV6-1 . TGTGCCAGCAGTGAATCGGAACGGACAAGTTCCTACGAGCAGTACTTC CASSESERTSSYEQYF
TRBJ2-7 . TRBV4-1 . TGCGCCAGCAGCACTCCGGGACTTGCCTACGAGCAGTACTTC CASSTPGLAYEQYF
TRBJ2-5 . TRBV7-3 . TGTGCCAGCAGCTTATTTTGCGGGGAGCAAGAGACCCAGTACTTC CASSLFCGEQETQYF
TRBJ1-1 . TRBV6-5 . TGTGCCAGCAGTTACCGGGGCGGACTTGAAGCTTTCTTT CASSYRGGLEAFF
TRBJ2-7 . TRBV4-3 . TGCGCCAGCAGCCAAGATGGGGGCGAGAAGGTCTACGAGCAGTACTTC CASSQDGGEKVYEQYF
TRBJ2-7 . TRBV29-1 TRBD2 TGCAGCGTTGTTGCCCCTGAAAAGGGAGGGCCTTACGAGCAGTACTTC CSVVAPEKGGPYEQYF
TRBJ2-3 once TRBV5-1 . TGCGCCGGTCTCGCTACAGATACGCAGTATTTT CAGLATDTQYF
TRBJ1-5 . TRBV21-1 . TGTGCCAGCACCAGGAGATCGGGTCAGCCCCAGCATTTT CASTRRSGQPQHF
TRBJ2-5 . TRBV30 . TGTGCCTGGAGCTGGGGTCAAGAGACCCAGTACTTC CAWSWGQETQYF
TRBJ2-7 . TRBV30 TRBD1 TGTGCCTGGAGTGTAGACAGGGGGTACGAGCAGTACTTC CAWSVDRGYEQYF
TRBJ2-7 . TRBV6-4 TRBD2 TGTGCCAGCAGTGACTCGGGGGGACTAGCGGGGATGCGAAGCTACGAGCAGTACTTC CASSDSGGLAGMRSYEQYF
TRBJ1-4 . TRBV4-3 . TGCGCCAGCAGCCAAGAAGGGGTACCTAATGAAAAACTGTTTTTT CASSQEGVPNEKLFF
TRBJ2-3 . TRBV27 TRBD2 TGTGCCAGCAGCCGCAATCCGGGACTAGCGGGTGGGGATACGCAGTATTTT CASSRNPGLAGGDTQYF
TRBJ2-2 . TRBV19 TRBD1 TGTGCCAGTAGCAAAAGACAGGGGGCGACCACCGGGGAGCTGTTTTTT CASSKRQGATTGELFF
TRBJ1-3 . TRBV29-1 . TGCAGCGTTGATACAGGGTCTGGAAACACCATATATTTT CSVDTGSGNTIYF
TRBJ2-1 . TRBV27 TRBD2 TGTGCCAGCAGTACCGCCGTTGCTAGCGGGGGGGCTACGGATGAGCAGTTCTTC CASSTAVASGGATDEQFF
TRBJ2-5 . TRBV7-8 TRBD1 TGTGCCAGCAGCCCCCGGACAGGGATTCTTCAAGAGACCCAGTACTTC CASSPRTGILQETQYF
TRBJ2-7 . TRBV29-1 . TGCAGCGTTGAAGCCCAGAACTACGAGCAGTACTTC CSVEAQNYEQYF
TRBJ2-2 . TRBV19 . TGTGCCAGTATGGTCCCGACCGGGGAGCTGTTTTTT CASMVPTGELFF
TRBJ2-7 . TRBV7-9 . TGTGCCAGCAGCCCAGCGACAGGAGTGACGTACGAGCAGTACTTC CASSPATGVTYEQYF